Below, 9 T cell receptor beta chains from the same sample are listed, as sequenced in a study of low-dose radiotherapy and immunotherapy resistance in tumors. Covering alpha and beta chains, TRAV- and TRBV-specific primers were used for the first-strand cDNA. Amplification, which lasted approximately 20 PCR cycles, used a constant-region primer and V-primer adapter to amplify TCRs. Each CDR3 protein is one row after TCRdb ran MiXCR on the reads. The sample has around 83,000 distinct CDR3 sequences; approximately 20% are singletons. Time point indicated: before trial treatment. The input for sequencing was PBMCs, taken before treatment. These receptors came from a male donor with prostate cancer.

This clonotype has at least ten counts. The CDR3 here is CATSDATLITGHLDTQYF. CDR3 sequence (DNA): TGTGCCACCAGTGATGCGACTCTGATCACGGGACACCTCGATACGCAGTATTTT. The chain employs TRBV24-1 and TRBJ2-3; tentative D call: TRBD1 (6 bases). CDR3 length: 18 amino acids. Germline V gives CDR1 KGHDR, CDR2 SFDVKD. V dropped 3 bases and J dropped 6 bases, with 24 bases sitting between them.

This rearrangement joins TRBV12-3 or TRBV12-4 to TRBJ2-1, with 9 positions matching TRBD2. The CDR3 consists of 15 residues. Trimming at V came to 2 bases and at J to 3 bases, leaving 2 bases not matched to a gene. CDR3 protein: CASSLSGRIYNEQFF. The CDR3 DNA follows: TGTGCCAGCAGTTTAAGCGGGAGGATCTACAATGAGCAGTTCTTC.

This clonotype was recorded many times. V usage is TRBV21-1 and J usage is TRBJ1-5; the table's D gene call, TRBD1, was not cross checked with the DNA. TRBV21-1 is flagged as a pseudogene. This CDR3 is 17 amino acids long. The CDR3 loop reads CASSKSPQGIGNQPQHF. The CDR3 DNA reads as TGTGCCAGCAGCAAGAGCCCCCAGGGGATTGGCAATCAGCCCCAGCATTTT.

Many counts were recorded for this clonotype. The chain uses TRBV29-1 and TRBJ2-3; D might be TRBD2 (6 bases). Per germline, CDR1 SQVTM and CDR2 ANQGSEA. Between the trimmed V and J ends, which lost 6 bases and 6 bases, there was a span of 13 bases. The CDR3 consists of 12 residues. CDR3 amino acids: CSVIVTRDTQYF. CDR3 DNA: TGCAGCGTCATAGTGACTAGGGATACGCAGTATTTT.

This clonotype was seen repeatedly, ten times or more. The genes are TRBV6-2 or TRBV6-3 and TRBJ1-5; D is ambiguous. V lost 6 bases, J lost 0 bases, and 6 bases lay in between. CDR1 MNHEY and CDR2 SVGEGT come from the germline V gene. The CDR3 length is 13 residues. For the CDR3, the DNA is TGTGCCAGCAGACTCGATAGCAATCAGCCCCAGCATTTT. It yields the protein CASRLDSNQPQHF.

The table lists this clonotype with many counts. The chain links TRBV5-1 to TRBJ1-1, with a tentative D call TRBD1 (5 bases). The V end was cut by 6 bases, the J end by 4 bases, with 16 bases between. From germline, CDR1 is SGHRS and CDR2 YFSETQ. This CDR3 has 14 amino acids. The CDR3 loop is CASIVGAGSTEAFF. Here the CDR3 DNA reads TGCGCCAGCATAGTTGGGGCGGGGAGCACTGAAGCTTTCTTT.

The CDR3 reads CASSLLGQLFRQFF. CDR3 coding DNA: TGTGCCAGTAGCCTGCTAGGGCAATTGTTTCGGCAGTTCTTC. The rearrangement links TRBV19 to TRBJ2-1; D gene uncertain. The V gene lost 6 bases and the J gene lost 12 bases, with 21 bases spanning the gap. The CDR3 extends over 14 amino acids. Germline V gene lookup returns CDR1 LNHDA and CDR2 SQIVND (reference sequence).

This clonotype occurred many times. The chain has TRBV30 and TRBJ2-7; D is possibly TRBD2 (7 bases). The CDR3 totals 14 residues. Germline V CDR1 and CDR2: GTSNPN, SVGIG (reference sequence). The V and J ends lost 3 bases and 0 bases respectively, with 12 bases between them. CDR3 amino acids: CAWSRGGGSYEQYF. The CDR3 DNA sequence: TGTGCCTGGAGCCGAGGGGGGGGCTCCTACGAGCAGTACTTC.

This clonotype was recorded many times. V usage is TRBV20-1 and J usage is TRBJ2-1, with D hard to call. Germline V lookup: CDR1 DFQATT, CDR2 SNEGSKA (reference sequence). V was clipped by 0 bases and J by 7 bases, with 10 bases between them. This CDR3 has 13 amino acids. The CDR3 nucleotides are TGCAGTGCTAGAGAATTACTGGAAAATGAGCAGTTCTTC. Translation: CSARELLENEQFF.